The 8 T cell receptor beta chains below were found in one sample sequenced in a study of blood T cell repertoires in COVID-19. Method: immunoSEQ multiplex PCR; TCRdb's copy keeps in-frame clones and lacks some. The sample contains roughly 150,000 clones, roughly four fifths of which appear only once. Sequencing was carried out using peripheral blood. These receptors all stem from a woman older than 75 with acute or convalescent COVID-19.

The gene calls are TRBV30 and TRBJ1-6; TRBD1 aligns across 9 bases. The CDR3 runs 15 residues. Unmatched junction bases numbered 12, after V lost 4 bases and J lost 11 bases. Per the germline V gene, CDR1 is GTSNPN and CDR2 is SVGIG (reference sequence). CDR3 amino acids: CAWKHRDREGPPLHF. The CDR3 DNA reads TGTGCCTGGAAGCACCGGGACAGGGAAGGACCACCCCTCCACTTT. The full variable domain, with the rest looked up from reference TRBV30 and TRBJ1-6, is SQTIHQWPATLVQPVGSPLSLECTVEGTSNPNLYWYRQAAGRGLQLLFYSVGIGQISSEVPQNLSASRPQDRQFILSSKKLLLSDSGFYLCAWKHRDREGPPLHFGNGTRLTVT.

This chain connects TRBV4-3 to TRBJ1-3; D is uncertain. This CDR3 comprises 14 residues. With 4 bases removed from V and 0 bases from J, the gap between germline ends came to 7 bases. Looked up from germline, CDR1 is LGHNA and CDR2 is YSLEER. The DNA of the CDR3 is TGCGCCAGCAGCCCGAGCCACTCTGGAAACACCATATATTTT. Translated, it gives CASSPSHSGNTIYF.

This chain uses TRBV12-5 with TRBJ2-1; 12 bases agree with TRBD2. The germline V gene encodes CDR1 LGHNT and CDR2 FRNRAP. The junction had 7 bases not matched to a gene; V was cut back by 5 bases and J by 2 bases. The CDR3 has 17 amino acids. CDR3 bases: TGTGCTAGTGGTATCTCGACTAGCGGGAGAACCTACAATGAGCAGTTCTTC. Its translation is CASGISTSGRTYNEQFF. Using reference TRBV12-5 and TRBJ2-1 for the parts outside the CDR3, the full variable domain is DARVTQTPRHKVTEMGQEVTMRCQPILGHNTVFWYRQTMMQGLELLAYFRNRAPLDDSGMPKDRFSAEMPDATLATLKIQPSEPRDSAVYFCASGISTSGRTYNEQFFGPGTRLTVL.

The chain has TRBV6-5 and TRBJ1-1; no clear D gene. This CDR3 is 12 amino acids long. The V end lost 7 bases, the J end lost 7 bases, and 13 bases lay between the germline ends. Germline V CDR1 and CDR2: MNHEY, SVGAGI. CDR3 in DNA: TGTGCCAGCATCGCAGGACTCAGTGAAGCTTTCTTT. Translating it yields CASIAGLSEAFF.

CDR3 region: CASSQDDSASRPPDTQYF. The CDR3 coding sequence is TGCGCCAGCAGCCAAGATGATTCGGCTAGCCGTCCCCCAGATACGCAGTATTTT. This chain uses TRBV4-3 with TRBJ2-3, with D maybe TRBD2 (5 bases). V was pared by 0 bases and J by 4 bases, with 20 bases between. Germline CDR1 is LGHNA and CDR2 is YSLEER. This CDR3 has 18 residues.

This clone was counted only a few times. The chain has TRBV19 and TRBJ1-5; 9 bases line up with TRBD1. The CDR3 runs 16 residues. In germline, CDR1 is LNHDA, CDR2 SQIVND (reference sequence). V trimming: 7 bases; J trimming: 4 bases; junction bases outside the gene matches: 11. The CDR3 DNA sequence: TGTGCCAGTAACCCAAGGACAGGGGTGGGAAATCAGCCCCAGCATTTT. As protein: CASNPRTGVGNQPQHF.

This clone was observed once. This sequence joins TRBV6-5 and TRBJ2-7, with D maybe TRBD2 (6 bases). The V and J ends lost 5 bases and 0 bases respectively, with 11 bases between them. From germline, CDR1 is MNHEY and CDR2 SVGAGI. The CDR3 totals 14 residues. The CDR3 protein is CASSSGQSSYEQYF. Written as DNA, the CDR3 is TGTGCCAGCAGTAGCGGGCAGAGCTCCTACGAGCAGTACTTC.

The V gene is TRBV4-2, the J gene TRBJ2-3; D ambiguous. The V end was cut by 0 bases, the J end by 2 bases, with 12 bases between. This CDR3 has 16 amino acids. The germline CDR1 and CDR2 sequences are LGHNA and YNFKEQ. Written as DNA, the CDR3 is TGTGCCAGCAGCCAAGATATAACCAGTCCCACAGATACGCAGTATTTT. This sequence encodes CASSQDITSPTDTQYF.